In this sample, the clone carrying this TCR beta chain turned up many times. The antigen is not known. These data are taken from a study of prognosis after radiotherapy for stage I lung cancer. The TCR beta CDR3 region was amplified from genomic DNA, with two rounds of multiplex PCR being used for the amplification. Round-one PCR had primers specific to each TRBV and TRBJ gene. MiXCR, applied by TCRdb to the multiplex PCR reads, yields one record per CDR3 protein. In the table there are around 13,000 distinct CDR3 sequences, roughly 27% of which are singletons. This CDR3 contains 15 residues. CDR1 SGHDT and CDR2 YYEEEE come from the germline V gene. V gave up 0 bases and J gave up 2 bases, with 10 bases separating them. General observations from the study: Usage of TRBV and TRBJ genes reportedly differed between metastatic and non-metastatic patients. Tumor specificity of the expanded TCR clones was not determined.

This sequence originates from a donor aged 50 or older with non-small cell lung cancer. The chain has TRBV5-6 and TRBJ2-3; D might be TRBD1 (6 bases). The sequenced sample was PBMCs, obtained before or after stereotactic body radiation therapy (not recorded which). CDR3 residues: CASSLVGGTTDTQYF. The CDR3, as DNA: TGTGCCAGCAGCTTGGTAGGGGGTACCACAGATACGCAGTATTTT.